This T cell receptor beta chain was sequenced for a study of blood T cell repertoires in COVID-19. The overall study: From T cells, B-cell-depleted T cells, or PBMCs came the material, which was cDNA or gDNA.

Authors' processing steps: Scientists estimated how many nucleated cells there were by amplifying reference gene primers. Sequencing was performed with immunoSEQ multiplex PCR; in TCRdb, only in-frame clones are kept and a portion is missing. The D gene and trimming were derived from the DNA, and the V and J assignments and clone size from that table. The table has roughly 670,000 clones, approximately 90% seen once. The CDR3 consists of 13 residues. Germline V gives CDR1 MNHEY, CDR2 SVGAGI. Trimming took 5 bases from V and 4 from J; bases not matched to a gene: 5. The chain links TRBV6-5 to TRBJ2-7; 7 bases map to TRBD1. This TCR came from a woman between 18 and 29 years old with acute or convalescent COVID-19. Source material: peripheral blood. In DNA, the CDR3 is TGTGCCAGCAGTCGACAGGGTATTTACGAGCAGTACTTC. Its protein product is CASSRQGIYEQYF.